This T cell receptor beta chain comes out of a study of cytomegalovirus exposure and HLA in healthy donors listed by TCRdb under 2017. Regarding the study in general: According to an earlier analysis of a few hundred of the donors, some 180 million T cells yielded some 120 million unique TCR beta sequences and around 280 Gb of sequence data. Four or five DR-DQ haplotypes were handled as single units for association and clustering, since linkage in the cohort was strong. To predict cytomegalovirus infection status, the study brought together high-throughput TCR immunosequencing, statistical association of individual TCRs with disease status, and machine learning. All discovery cohort repertoires had been generated using a single sequencing platform. Typing coverage varied by locus: about 629-630 donors for A, B, C, DRB1 and DQB1; more than 500 for DQA1; approximately 610 for DPA1; roughly 450 for DPB1. HLA typing included class I and class II loci at four-digit resolution. The study profiled the T cell repertoires of around 700 subjects by immunosequencing and related them to cytomegalovirus serostatus. Roughly 290 gigabases of sequencing data and around 80 million unique TCR sequences made up an early release that covered approximately 700 HLA-typed donors. Rather than using new phenotypic data, the later analysis identified candidate immune exposures from TCR beta sequences and from how often those sequences occurred across donors. Genome-wide SNP genotypes for about 65% of the roughly 670 donors were used in a later genetic analysis, which treated that subset as a discovery cohort. Among 300 to 500 genotyped donors of the cohort, an average of roughly 230,000 unique TCR beta nucleotide sequences was sequenced per donor, of which roughly 17% were non-productive. In an earlier analysis of over 550 of the donors, high-throughput TCR beta sequencing was used to judge whether each TCR beta V gene segment behaved as functional or pseudogenic. The study was designed to test whether signatures of past pathogen exposure could be identified by cataloging public T cell receptors. Of the roughly 400 genotyped donors, about 84% fell in the genetic ancestry cluster associated with self-reported Caucasian donors. A later analysis re-analyzed previously published TCR beta repertoires from 600 to 850 donors and added high-resolution HLA genotyping to study TCR occurrence patterns. Along with the approximately 700-subject first cohort, a separate validation cohort of over a hundred different subjects was used. Donor age, sex, ethnicity and CMV serostatus were compiled together with the repertoire data.

General findings and caveats noted by the study authors: Because some donors lacked HLA typing at each locus, the association tests relied only on the typed subset. A cluster of highly shared sequence variants was judged likely to represent a technical artifact of the sequencing pipeline. In a later genetic analysis, a missense DCLRE1C variant was associated with V-gene and J-gene trimming of TCR beta chains, and the association was replicated in an independent cohort. In vitro tests confirmed that three of the cytomegalovirus-associated TCR beta chains recognize cytomegalovirus antigens. In an earlier analysis of approximately 590 of the donors, most TCR beta V segments appeared in productive rearrangements about 90% or about 30% of the time, broadly matching IMGT annotations. Several of the top co-occurrence clusters appeared to be linked to parvovirus B19, influenza, CMV and Epstein-Barr virus, according to a later analysis. Strong co-occurrence of HLA alleles, especially DR and DQ, made assigning TCR associations to individual alleles difficult. Specific HLA alleles were associated with 18,000 or so TCR beta sequences at a false discovery rate of 0.05 in a later analysis. Most TCR sequences were seen in very few donors, while some public TCRs were found in many individuals. The authors suggested that the approach could potentially be generalized to other disease states and immunological phenotypes. Seventeen rarely observed V segments, including chromosome 9 orphons, were excluded from the earlier analysis of several hundred of the donors because counts were too low. Presence/absence analyses assumed roughly uniform sequencing depth across donors, an assumption that may not hold. In a later genetic analysis, fewer N-insertions in productive TCRs were reported among donors in an Asian-associated ancestry cluster than the approximately 710-donor mean. The classifier was reported to diagnose cytomegalovirus status with high specificity and sensitivity in both the original cohort and the validation cohort. Immune exposure information for the cohort was limited to CMV serostatus. Compared with equally common non-associated chains, HLA-associated TCR beta chains in a later analysis were more clonally expanded and had lower generation probabilities. According to a later analysis, most CMV-associated TCR beta chains appeared to be HLA-restricted, and the HLA associations seemed to be driven largely by CMV exposure. This cohort had only TCR beta chains sequenced, and the lack of alpha or paired-chain data limited which features could be detected. A further reported finding was that TCR beta sequences accurately predicted the HLA-A and HLA-B alleles for most subjects in the first cohort. According to a later analysis, TCR association rates differed among HLA loci, with DRB1 alleles showing the most associated TCRs and HLA-C alleles showing the fewest. The 87-base-pair reads could not distinguish some IMGT-functional V segments, including TRBV6-2 and TRBV6-3, so those segments were excluded. The study gave a list of around 170 TCR beta chains associated with cytomegalovirus. Linkage disequilibrium might explain the correlated functional status among segregating V segments, but an unknown experimental factor could not be ruled out.

Libraries were built with the immunoSEQ multiplex PCR assay. A mixture of 60 forward primers for TCR Vbeta segments and 13 reverse primers for TCR Jbeta segments was used in the multiplex PCR. The CDR3 region of rearranged TCR beta genes was amplified from genomic DNA with a multiplex PCR assay. The Illumina HiSeq System was used to sequence the amplified TCR beta libraries as 87-base-pair reads. Per the original workflow: In a later analysis, some 80 million unique TCR beta chains were counted across the 650 to 700 repertoires, and roughly 9.9 million of these chains were shared by at least two donors. To remove PCR and sequencing errors, raw reads were error-corrected and collapsed into unique sequences using a nearest-neighbor algorithm that merged closely related sequences. To assign V, D and J gene segments, CDR3 sequences were aligned to IMGT reference sequences. For a sequence to be retained, a match of at least six nucleotides to both a V gene segment and a J gene segment was required. A rearrangement was called productive if the CDR3 had no stop codons and remained in frame with V and J, and every other rearrangement was called non-productive. Following IMGT convention, CDR3 was defined as the stretch from the second conserved V-encoded cysteine to the conserved J-encoded phenylalanine. In an earlier analysis of more than 550 of the donors, sequences lacking an unambiguous match to a single V gene segment were excluded. In an earlier analysis of around 590 of the donors, a V segment was called functional when productive rearrangements were above 56.7%, and segregating when the standard deviation between donors exceeded 5%. A statistical classification framework was developed to diagnose cytomegalovirus status using the catalog of TCR beta chain sequences. V and J gene assignment, in a later analysis, came from comparing TCR nucleotide sequences with IMGT/GENE-DB human TR gene sequences. A later analysis assigned CDR3 sequences and most-parsimonious VDJ recombination scenarios with the TCRdist pipeline. In a later analysis, each TCR beta chain was defined by its CDR3 amino acid sequence together with its V-gene family, and reads lacking a unique V-gene family were excluded. In a later analysis, around 650 highly shared, low-generation-probability nucleotide sequences were removed to address suspected cross-contamination and a sequencing artifact. A later analysis calculated a clonal expansion index for each public chain from normalized within-repertoire ranks of inferred template counts. Generation probabilities in a later analysis came from a VDJ recombination model fitted to out-of-frame rearrangements, and those results were checked against IGoR. In a later analysis, hypergeometric tests were used to score TCR-TCR, TCR-HLA and TCR-CMV co-occurrence, with a repertoire-size bias correction applied to TCR pairs. False discovery rates were estimated in a later analysis by permuting HLA or CMV assignments 20 times. In a later analysis, co-occurring TCRs were grouped using DBSCAN, with TCRdist sequence similarity added in when clustering inside HLA-allele-positive subsets. For co-occurrence clustering, repertoires with fewer than 30,000 or more than 120,000 public chains were excluded, along with four or five repertoires with anomalous nucleotide sharing. TCRdb retrieved this table from immuneACCESS and kept in-frame rearrangements only. Not all clones are present; in checked studies, unresolved V genes account for under half, and no reason is known for the remainder. That table furnishes V, J and clone size, whereas the DNA furnished D and trimming. The sample has over 150,000 clones on record, around 80% of them singletons. Of the sample, 2.5% to 3.5% falls within the top ten clones.

Trimmed from V: 2 bases; trimmed from J: 5 bases; junction bases lacking a gene match: 11. From the germline V gene, CDR1 is SGHVS and CDR2 is FNYEAQ. The CDR3 holds 17 amino acids from the cysteine to the phenylalanine. The sequence is cut down to CDR3 DNA, 51 bases in frame from base 1. A note on this clone: The target of this receptor is not known. Base qualities are not at hand, and no much larger clone is one base apart.

The cohort comprised around 690 healthy bone marrow donors. At the time of sampling, every cohort member was nominally healthy, though immune exposures that went unrecorded were likely present. The donor was CMV seropositive and belonged to the group of 250 to 350 seropositive cohort members. Each donor provided a peripheral blood sample, and peripheral blood mononuclear cells were used for TCR beta sequencing. Genomic DNA extraction from the blood cell samples was performed with the Qiagen DNeasy Blood Extraction Kit. This TCR came from a woman between 50 and 59 years old in good health and CMV-seropositive. The chain is made from TRBV7-6 and TRBJ2-7; TRBD1 fits 11 bases in the junction. The specimen sequenced was PBMCs. The CDR3 protein sequence reads: CASSLWGDGQGADEQYF. The DNA sequence reads TGTGCCAGCAGCTTATGGGGGGACGGACAGGGGGCCGACGAGCAGTACTTC.